This T cell receptor (beta chain) was profiled in a study of blood T cell repertoires in COVID-19 (dated by TCRdb to 2018 to 2020). Regarding the complete study: The collaborator samples originated in the United States, Italy and Spain and spanned the acute and convalescent phases of COVID-19. The material from the prospective study consisted of cDNA or gDNA derived from T cells, B-cell-depleted T cells, or PBMCs. A de-identified subject ID, COVID-19 status, age in years and sex were almost always included in the sample metadata. The dataset comprised deeply sampled blood TCRbeta repertoires from subjects exposed to, actively infected with, or recovered from COVID-19. Where HLA class I and class II types were available, the types were taken from metadata supplied by the sample provider, not from assay-based typing. The repertoires were released in a freely available public database intended as a resource for research on the immune response to SARS-CoV-2. Samples were obtained from the ongoing ImmuneRACE study (first 160 participants) and from 1,200 or so subjects provided by 6 global collaborators.

Counted from cysteine to phenylalanine, this CDR3 has 13 amino acids. The kept DNA is CDR3 alone, 39 bases in frame from the first base. Reading the germline V gene gives CDR1 SGHNT and CDR2 YENEEA. V loses 3 bases at its end and J loses 5 bases; junction bases beyond the gene matches: 3. TCRbeta CDR3 regions were amplified from genomic DNA using the immunoSEQ Assay, a bias-controlled multiplex PCR. Under the source paper's analysis protocol: The number of nucleated cells in each sample was estimated by amplification of reference gene primers within the assay. To quantify the absolute abundance of each unique TCRbeta CDR3 rearrangement, sequence reads were collapsed and filtered. Productive Simpson clonality was computed per sample as the square root of Simpson's diversity index over productive rearrangements. TCRdb carries this immuneACCESS record with in-frame sequences only. Its versions omit some clonotypes, under half of them owing to an unresolved V gene in the studies checked, with the rest unexplained. V, J and clone size reflect that table, while D and trimming were determined from the DNA. Counted in this sample were tens of thousands of clones; 82% of them appeared once. Jointly, the top ten make up 30% to 35% of the sample.

Worth noting for this clone: Its recognized antigen is unknown. Base qualities are not provided; no much larger clone lies one nucleotide away.

The study at large found these results: Clinical and demographic metadata were provided uncurated, with the amount varying by source and participant.

Whole blood was collected in K2EDTA tubes by collaborating institutions according to the institutions' own protocols. For TCRbeta analysis, collaborator samples were shipped as frozen whole blood, as isolated PBMCs, or as DNA extracted from either sample type. The chain employs TRBV11-3 and TRBJ2-5; 7 central nucleotides agree with TRBD2. The sample taken for sequencing was peripheral blood. The clonotype was recovered from a human donor in a cohort sampled during active COVID-19. The CDR3 here reads CASSFGAGETQYF. DNA sequence: TGTGCCAGCAGCTTTGGAGCGGGGGAGACCCAGTACTTC.